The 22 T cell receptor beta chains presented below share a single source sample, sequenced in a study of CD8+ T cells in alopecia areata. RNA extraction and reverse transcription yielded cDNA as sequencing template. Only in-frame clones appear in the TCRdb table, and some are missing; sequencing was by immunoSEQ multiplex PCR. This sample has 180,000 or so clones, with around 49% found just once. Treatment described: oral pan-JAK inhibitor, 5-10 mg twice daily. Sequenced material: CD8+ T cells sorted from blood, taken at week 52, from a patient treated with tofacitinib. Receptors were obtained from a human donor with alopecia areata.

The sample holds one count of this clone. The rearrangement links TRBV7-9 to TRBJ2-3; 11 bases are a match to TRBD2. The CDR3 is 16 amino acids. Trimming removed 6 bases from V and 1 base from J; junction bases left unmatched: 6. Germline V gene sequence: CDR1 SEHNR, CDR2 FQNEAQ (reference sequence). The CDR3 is CASSPKLAGGTDTQYF. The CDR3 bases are TGTGCCAGCAGTCCTAAACTAGCGGGGGGCACAGATACGCAGTATTTT.

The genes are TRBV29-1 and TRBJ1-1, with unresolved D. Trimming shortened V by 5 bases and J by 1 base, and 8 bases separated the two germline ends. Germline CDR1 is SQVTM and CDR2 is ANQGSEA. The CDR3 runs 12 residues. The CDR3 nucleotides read TGCAGCGTTACCGGCCAGAACACTGAAGCTTTCTTT. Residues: CSVTGQNTEAFF. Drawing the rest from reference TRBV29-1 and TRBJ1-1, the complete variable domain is SAVISQKPSRDICQRGTSLTIQCQVDSQVTMMFWYRQQPGQSLTLIATANQGSEATYESGFVIDKFPISRPNLTFSTLTVSNMSPEDSSIYLCSVTGQNTEAFFGQGTRLTVV.

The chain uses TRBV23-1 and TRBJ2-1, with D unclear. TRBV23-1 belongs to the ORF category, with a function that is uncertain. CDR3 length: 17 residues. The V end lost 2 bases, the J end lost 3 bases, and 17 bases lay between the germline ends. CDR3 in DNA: TGCGCCAGCAGTCAAGTGCGGCAGTCTCCCCTCTACAATGAGCAGTTCTTC. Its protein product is CASSQVRQSPLYNEQFF.

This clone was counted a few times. The chain's CDR3 is CSVYAGEQFF. The CDR3 nucleotides read TGCAGCGTGTATGCCGGTGAGCAGTTCTTC. The gene calls are TRBV29-1 and TRBJ2-1, with D unclear. V shed 6 bases and J shed 9 bases, with 9 bases lying between them. Per the germline V gene, CDR1 is SQVTM and CDR2 is ANQGSEA. CDR3 size: 10 residues.

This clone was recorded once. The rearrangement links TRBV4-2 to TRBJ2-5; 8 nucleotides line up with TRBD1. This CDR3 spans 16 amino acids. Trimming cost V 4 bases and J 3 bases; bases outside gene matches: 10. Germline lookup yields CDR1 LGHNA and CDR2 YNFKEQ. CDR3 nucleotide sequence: TGTGCCAGCAGCCTTATGGCCGGGACAGGAGAAGAGACCCAGTACTTC. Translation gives CASSLMAGTGEETQYF.

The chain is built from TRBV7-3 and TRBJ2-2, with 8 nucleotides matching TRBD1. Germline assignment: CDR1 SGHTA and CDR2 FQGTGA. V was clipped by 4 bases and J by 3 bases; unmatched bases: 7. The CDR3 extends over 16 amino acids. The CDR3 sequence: CASSSRQGLHTGELFF. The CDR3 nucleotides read TGTGCCAGCAGCTCCAGACAGGGGCTACACACCGGGGAGCTGTTTTTT.

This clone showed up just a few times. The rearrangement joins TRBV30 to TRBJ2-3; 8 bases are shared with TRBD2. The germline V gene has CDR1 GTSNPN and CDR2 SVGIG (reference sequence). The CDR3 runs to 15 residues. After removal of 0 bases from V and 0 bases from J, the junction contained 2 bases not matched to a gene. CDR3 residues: CAWSVAGGSTDTQYF. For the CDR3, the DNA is TGTGCCTGGAGTGTCGCGGGGGGCAGCACAGATACGCAGTATTTT.

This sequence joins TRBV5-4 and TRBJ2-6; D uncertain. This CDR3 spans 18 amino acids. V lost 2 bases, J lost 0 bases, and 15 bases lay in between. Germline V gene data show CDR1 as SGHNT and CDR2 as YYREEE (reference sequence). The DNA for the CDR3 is TGTGCCAGCAGCTTCCCTACACTCCTCAGCTCTGGGGCCAACGTCCTGACTTTC. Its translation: CASSFPTLLSSGANVLTF.

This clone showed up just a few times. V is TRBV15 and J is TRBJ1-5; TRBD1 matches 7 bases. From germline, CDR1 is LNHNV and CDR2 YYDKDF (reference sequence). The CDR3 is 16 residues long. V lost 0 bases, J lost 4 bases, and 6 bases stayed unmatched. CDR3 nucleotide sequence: TGTGCCACCAGCAGAGATACGACAGGGTTTAATCAGCCCCAGCATTTT. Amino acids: CATSRDTTGFNQPQHF.

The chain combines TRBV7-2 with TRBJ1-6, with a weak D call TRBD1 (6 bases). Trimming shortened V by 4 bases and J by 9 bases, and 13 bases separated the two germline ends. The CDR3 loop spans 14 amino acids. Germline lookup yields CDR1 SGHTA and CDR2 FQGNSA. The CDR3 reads CASSYMTGRSPLHF. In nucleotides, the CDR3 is TGTGCCAGCAGCTACATGACAGGTCGTTCACCCCTCCACTTT.

In DNA form, the CDR3 reads TGTGCCAGCAGCCAAGATCTCGGGTTGAACACTGAAGCTTTCTTT. Amino acid sequence: CASSQDLGLNTEAFF. V is TRBV4-2 and J is TRBJ1-1; D unresolved. Germline values: CDR1 LGHNA, CDR2 YNFKEQ. V shed 0 bases and J shed 0 bases, with 8 bases lying between them. This CDR3 comprises 15 residues.

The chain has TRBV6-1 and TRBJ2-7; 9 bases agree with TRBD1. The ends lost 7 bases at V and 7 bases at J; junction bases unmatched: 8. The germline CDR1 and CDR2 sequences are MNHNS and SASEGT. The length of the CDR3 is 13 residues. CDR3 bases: TGTGCCAGCATAGGGACAGGGAGTGTAGAGCAGTACTTC. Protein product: CASIGTGSVEQYF.

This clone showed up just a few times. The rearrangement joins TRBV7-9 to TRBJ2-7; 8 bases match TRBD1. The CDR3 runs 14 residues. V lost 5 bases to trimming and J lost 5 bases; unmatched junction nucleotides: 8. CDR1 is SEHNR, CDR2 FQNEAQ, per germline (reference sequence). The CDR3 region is CASSPGQGKDEQYF. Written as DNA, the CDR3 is TGTGCCAGCAGCCCAGGACAGGGTAAAGACGAGCAGTACTTC. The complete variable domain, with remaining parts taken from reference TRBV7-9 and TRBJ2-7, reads DTGVSQNPRHKITKRGQNVTFRCDPISEHNRLYWYRQTLGQGPEFLTYFQNEAQLEKSRLLSDRFSAERPKGSFSTLEIQRTEQGDSAMYLCASSPGQGKDEQYFGPGTRLTVT.

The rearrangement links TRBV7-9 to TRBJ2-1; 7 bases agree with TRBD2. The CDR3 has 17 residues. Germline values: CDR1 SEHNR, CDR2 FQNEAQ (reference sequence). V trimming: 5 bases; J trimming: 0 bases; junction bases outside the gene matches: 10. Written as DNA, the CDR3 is TGTGCCAGCAGCCCCCTCAGCGGGGAGAGCTCCTACAATGAGCAGTTCTTC. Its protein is CASSPLSGESSYNEQFF.

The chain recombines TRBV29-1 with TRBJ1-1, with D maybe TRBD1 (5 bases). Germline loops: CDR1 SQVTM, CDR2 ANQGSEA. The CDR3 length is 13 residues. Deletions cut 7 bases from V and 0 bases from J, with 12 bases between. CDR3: CSAGTDMNTEAFF. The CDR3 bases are TGCAGCGCCGGGACGGACATGAACACTGAAGCTTTCTTT.

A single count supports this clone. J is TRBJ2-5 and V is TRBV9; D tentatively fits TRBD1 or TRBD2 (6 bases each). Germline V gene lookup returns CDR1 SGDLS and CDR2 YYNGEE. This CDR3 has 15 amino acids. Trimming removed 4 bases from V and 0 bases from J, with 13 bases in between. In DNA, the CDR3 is TGTGCCAGCAGCCCTGGGGGGCTGTACCAAGAGACCCAGTACTTC. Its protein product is CASSPGGLYQETQYF.

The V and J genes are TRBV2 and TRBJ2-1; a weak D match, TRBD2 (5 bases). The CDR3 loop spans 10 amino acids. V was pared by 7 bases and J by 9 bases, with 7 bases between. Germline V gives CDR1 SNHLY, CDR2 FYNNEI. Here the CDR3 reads CASTSSEQFF. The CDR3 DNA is TGTGCCAGCACTAGCAGTGAGCAGTTCTTC.

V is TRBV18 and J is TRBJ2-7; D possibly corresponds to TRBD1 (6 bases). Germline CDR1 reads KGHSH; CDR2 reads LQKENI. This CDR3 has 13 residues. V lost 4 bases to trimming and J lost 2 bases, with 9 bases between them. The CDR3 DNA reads TGTGCCAGCTCACTGCGGACAGCCTACGAGCAGTACTTC. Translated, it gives CASSLRTAYEQYF.

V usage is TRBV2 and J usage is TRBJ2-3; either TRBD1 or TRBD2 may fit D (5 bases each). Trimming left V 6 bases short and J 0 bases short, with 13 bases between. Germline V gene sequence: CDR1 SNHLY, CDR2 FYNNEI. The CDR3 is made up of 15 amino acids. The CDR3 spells CASRSGTTSTDTQYF. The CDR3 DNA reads TGTGCCAGCAGATCCGGGACCACTAGCACAGATACGCAGTATTTT.

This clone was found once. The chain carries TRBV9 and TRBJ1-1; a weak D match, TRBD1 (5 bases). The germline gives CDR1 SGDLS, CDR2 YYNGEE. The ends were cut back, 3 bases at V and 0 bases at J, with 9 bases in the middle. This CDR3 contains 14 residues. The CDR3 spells CASSAEQVNTEAFF. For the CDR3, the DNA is TGTGCCAGCAGCGCAGAACAGGTGAACACTGAAGCTTTCTTT.

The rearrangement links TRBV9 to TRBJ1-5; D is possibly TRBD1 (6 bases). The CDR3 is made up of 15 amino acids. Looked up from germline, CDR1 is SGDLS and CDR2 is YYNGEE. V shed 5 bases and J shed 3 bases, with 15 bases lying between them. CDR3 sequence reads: CASSNQGSYNQPQHF. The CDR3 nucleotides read TGTGCCAGCAGTAACCAGGGGAGTTACAATCAGCCCCAGCATTTT.

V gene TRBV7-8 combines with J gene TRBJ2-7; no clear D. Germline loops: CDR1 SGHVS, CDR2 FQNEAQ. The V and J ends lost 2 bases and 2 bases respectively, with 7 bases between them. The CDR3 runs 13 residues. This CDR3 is CASSLSQAYEQYF. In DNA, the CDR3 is TGTGCCAGCAGCTTATCGCAGGCCTACGAGCAGTACTTC.